The 21 T cell receptor beta chains listed next were all sequenced from one sample in a study of T cells in Graves' hyperthyroidism and ophthalmopathy. From RNA transcripts, TCR beta CDR3 regions were amplified. A first-round RT-PCR of the TCR CDR3 used the HTBI primer set. TCRdb itself ran the multiplex PCR reads through MiXCR, one entry per CDR3 protein. The sample has more than 500,000 distinct CDR3 sequences; more than 15% are singletons. Sequenced material: blood. All receptors derive from a woman aged 25 to 39 with Graves' ophthalmopathy.

There are a few counts of this clonotype. V is TRBV18 and J is TRBJ2-7, with 12 bases fitting TRBD2. Germline V gives CDR1 KGHSH, CDR2 LQKENI. Trimming took 5 bases from V and 0 from J; bases not matched to a gene: 8. The CDR3 spans 17 residues. The CDR3 DNA is TGTGCCAGCTCAGGCCTAGCGGGAGGGCCGAGCTCCTACGAGCAGTACTTC. It specifies CASSGLAGGPSSYEQYF.

This clonotype was observed a few times. One end of the junction fails to match germline, which may point to a read error. V usage is TRBV20-1 and J usage is TRBJ2-5, with D maybe TRBD2 (7 bases). There are 13 residues in the CDR3. Germline V gene data show CDR1 as DFQATT and CDR2 as SNEGSKA (reference sequence). The DNA of the CDR3 is TGCAGTGCTAGTTGGGAGGGACAAGATACCCAGTACTTC. This gives the protein CSASWEGQDTQYF.

Comments on this clonotype: This clone may be a read error of a much larger clone one base away. The chain carries TRBV6-5 and TRBJ2-1; D unresolved. Germline-derived CDR1 and CDR2 are MNHEY and SVGAGI. The length of the CDR3 is 18 residues. V lost 8 bases and J lost 3, with 26 bases in between. The CDR3 DNA is TGTGCCAGCGTAACACGAAGGGTACAACCGGCGGACTACAATGAGCAGTTCTTC. Its protein product is CASVTRRVQPADYNEQFF.

This clonotype was counted at least ten times. This rearrangement joins TRBV30 to TRBJ2-1; a possible D gene is TRBD2 (6 bases). The CDR3 contains 15 residues. Per the germline V gene, CDR1 is GTSNPN and CDR2 is SVGIG (reference sequence). Between the trimmed V and J ends, which lost 4 bases and 4 bases, there was a span of 17 bases. For the CDR3, the DNA is TGTGCCTGGACCCCTCTTGGACTAACTTACAATGAGCAGTTCTTC. Amino acids: CAWTPLGLTYNEQFF.

Only a few counts were recorded for this clonotype. The V call is TRBV7-8, the J call TRBJ2-1; 12 bases fit TRBD1. This CDR3 is built from 15 residues. From germline, CDR1 is SGHVS and CDR2 FQNEAQ. J gave up 7 bases and V 6 bases, and 7 bases lay outside the gene matches. The CDR3: CASRPGTGGLNEQFF. CDR3 DNA: TGTGCCAGCAGACCCGGGACAGGGGGCCTTAATGAGCAGTTCTTC.

J is TRBJ2-1 and V is TRBV2; a possible D gene is TRBD1 (5 bases). CDR1 SNHLY and CDR2 FYNNEI come from the germline V gene. Between the trimmed V and J ends, which lost 10 bases and 0 bases, there was a span of 10 bases. The CDR3 has 13 amino acids. CDR3 region: CAIRASSYNEQFF. DNA of the CDR3: TGTGCCATCAGGGCTAGCTCCTACAATGAGCAGTTCTTC.

This clonotype was recorded many times. The CDR3 loop reads CASSLWGGEETQYF. The CDR3 DNA is TGTGCCAGCAGTTTATGGGGAGGGGAAGAGACCCAGTACTTC. The rearrangement links TRBV28 to TRBJ2-5; 7 bases fit TRBD2. CDR3 length equals 14 residues. Germline CDR1 and CDR2: MDHEN and SYDVKM. The trim removed 0 bases at V and 3 bases at J, leaving 1 base unmatched. Full variable domain (outside the CDR3, taken from reference TRBV28 and TRBJ2-5): DVKVTQSSRYLVKRTGEKVFLECVQDMDHENMFWYRQDPGLGLRLIYFSYDVKMKEKGDIPEGYSVSREKKERFSLILESASTNQTSMYLCASSLWGGEETQYFGPGTRLLVL.

The table lists this clonotype with many counts. The chain couples TRBV13 to TRBJ2-7; D may be TRBD1 (6 bases). This CDR3 is 16 amino acids long. V lost 5 bases to trimming and J lost 2 bases, with 19 bases between them. Germline V gene data show CDR1 as PRHDT and CDR2 as FYEKMQ (reference sequence). The CDR3 sequence is CASSIILGTSAYEQYF. The CDR3 nucleotides are TGTGCCAGCAGCATAATACTCGGGACATCTGCCTACGAGCAGTACTTC. Complete variable domain (other parts from reference TRBV13 and TRBJ2-7): AAGVIQSPRHLIKEKRETATLKCYPIPRHDTVYWYQQGPGQDPQFLISFYEKMQSDKGSIPDRFSAQQFSDYHSELNMSSLELGDSALYFCASSIILGTSAYEQYFGPGTRLTVT.

This clonotype was counted many times. This sequence joins TRBV11-2 and TRBJ2-7; maybe TRBD1 (5 bases). Trimming removed 0 bases at V and 0 bases at J, with 6 bases between. This CDR3 contains 14 residues. Germline V gene lookup returns CDR1 SGHAT and CDR2 FQNNGV. CDR3 nucleotides: TGTGCCAGCAGCTTAGACAGGGCCTCCTACGAGCAGTACTTC. This encodes CASSLDRASYEQYF. Variable domain in full (rest from reference TRBV11-2 and TRBJ2-7): EAGVAQSPRYKIIEKRQSVAFWCNPISGHATLYWYQQILGQGPKLLIQFQNNGVVDDSQLPKDRFSAERLKGVDSTLKIQPAKLEDSAVYLCASSLDRASYEQYFGPGTRLTVT.

This sequence joins TRBV6-1 and TRBJ2-1; maybe TRBD1 (5 bases). The length of the CDR3 is 13 residues. Germline V gene sequence: CDR1 MNHNS, CDR2 SASEGT. V lost 9 bases and J lost 3, with 12 bases in between. Here the CDR3 DNA reads TGTGCCAGTGCAGTGACAGACTACAATGAGCAGTTCTTC. Encoded protein: CASAVTDYNEQFF.

This clonotype was seen at least ten times. J is TRBJ2-5 and V is TRBV18; unclear D gene. Germline CDR1 and CDR2: KGHSH and LQKENI. This CDR3 spans 15 amino acids. Trimming removed 3 bases from V and 1 base from J, with 12 bases in between. For the CDR3, the DNA is TGTGCCAGCTCACCCCCTCCAGGCGTCCAAGAGACCCAGTACTTC. Translation: CASSPPPGVQETQYF.

This clonotype showed up many times. The chain couples TRBV20-1 to TRBJ1-1; D is unresolved. The length of the CDR3 is 13 residues. Germline CDR1 and CDR2: DFQATT and SNEGSKA (reference sequence). Trimming took 3 bases from V and 3 from J, leaving 11 bases between them. The CDR3 sequence is CSASIETDTEAFF. The CDR3 nucleotides read TGCAGTGCTAGTATAGAGACTGACACTGAAGCTTTCTTT.

This rearrangement joins TRBV7-2 to TRBJ1-3; 9 bases are a match to TRBD1. Germline-derived CDR1 and CDR2 are SGHTA and FQGNSA. With 5 bases clipped from V and 0 bases from J, the junction kept 2 bases outside the gene matches. The CDR3 spans 15 residues. This CDR3 reads CASSGQGNSGNTIYF. The DNA of the CDR3 is TGTGCCAGCAGCGGACAGGGGAACTCTGGAAACACCATATATTTT.

The sample holds many counts of this clonotype. The V call is TRBV28, the J call TRBJ2-5; TRBD2 might be the D (6 bases). V lost 4 bases and J lost 6, with 18 bases in between. CDR1 and CDR2 (germline): MDHEN, SYDVKM. CDR3 length equals 15 residues. CDR3 region: CASSSYALAKQTQYF. DNA of the CDR3: TGTGCCAGCAGTTCCTACGCCCTAGCGAAGCAGACCCAGTACTTC.

This clonotype was picked up many times. The chain carries TRBV27 and TRBJ2-7, with TRBD1 matching 9 bases. Germline CDR1 reads MNHEY; CDR2 reads SMNVEV (reference sequence). The CDR3 spans 15 residues. V trimming: 5 bases; J trimming: 3 bases; junction bases outside the gene matches: 8. CDR3 in amino acids: CASSITGGVGYEQYF. As DNA, the CDR3 is TGTGCCAGCAGTATAACAGGGGGCGTCGGCTACGAGCAGTACTTC.

This clonotype has just a few counts. A read error is possible here, since a much larger clone lies one base away. The chain joins TRBV20-1 to TRBJ2-1; a weak D match, TRBD2 (5 bases). Judging by the DNA end, TRBJ2-7 fits better; the J call may be wrong. Germline loops: CDR1 DFQATT, CDR2 SNEGSKA (reference sequence). The CDR3 contains 14 residues. In nucleotides, the CDR3 is TGCAGTGCTAGAGCGGGAAGTGGGTACAATGAGCAGTACTTC. This sequence encodes CSARAGSGYNEQYF.

This rearrangement joins TRBV12-3 or TRBV12-4 to TRBJ2-3; tentatively, D is TRBD1 or TRBD2 (7 bases each). V was trimmed by 5 bases and J by 4 bases, leaving 16 bases between them. This CDR3 has 15 residues. CDR3 nucleotides: TGTGCCAGCAGTGGGTCACAGGGGAGGGCAGATACGCAGTATTTT. Amino acids: CASSGSQGRADTQYF.

This clonotype was seen at least ten times. The CDR3 DNA reads as TGCAGTGCGTTTCTAGCGGGAGGCTCCTACGAGCAGTACTTC. This sequence encodes CSAFLAGGSYEQYF. The V and J genes are TRBV20-1 and TRBJ2-7; 11 positions agree with TRBD2. The CDR3 loop spans 14 amino acids. V was pared by 6 bases and J by 0 bases, with 4 bases of the junction left unmatched. Germline V gene lookup returns CDR1 DFQATT and CDR2 SNEGSKA (reference sequence).

This clonotype was detected a few times. This chain links TRBV5-1 with TRBJ1-1; no clear D. Trimming removed 6 bases from V and 3 bases from J, with 18 bases in between. The germline V gene encodes CDR1 SGHRS and CDR2 YFSETQ. The CDR3 totals 15 residues. CDR3: CASTGWGSPDTEAFF. CDR3 nucleotide sequence: TGCGCCAGCACGGGGTGGGGTTCGCCGGACACTGAAGCTTTCTTT.

This clonotype has at least ten counts. The V and J genes are TRBV28 and TRBJ2-7, with TRBD2 identical over 10 bases. The J segment lost 9 bases and the V segment lost 6 bases, leaving 11 bases of the junction unmatched. The CDR3 is made up of 14 amino acids. Germline lookup yields CDR1 MDHEN and CDR2 SYDVKM. The CDR3 DNA sequence: TGTGCCAGCAGCCAGGGGCTAGCGGGAGAGGGGCAGTACTTC. It specifies CASSQGLAGEGQYF.

Only a few counts were recorded for this clonotype. The rearrangement joins TRBV9 to TRBJ2-1; D is unclear. Trimming pared 0 bases from V and 6 bases from J, leaving 10 bases between. Per the germline V gene, CDR1 is SGDLS and CDR2 is YYNGEE. The CDR3 covers 14 residues. The CDR3 bases are TGTGCCAGCAGCGTAGAGGGAACGGGCAATGAGCAGTTCTTC. Amino acid sequence: CASSVEGTGNEQFF.